These 7 T cell receptor beta chains originate from one sample sequenced in a study of PD-L1 blockade in urothelial cancer. Libraries were prepared by immunoSEQ multiplex PCR; TCRdb keeps only in-frame clonotypes and omits some of them. The sample has 60,000 or so clones; roughly 79% are singletons. The time point is: pretreatment peripheral blood. Here the sequenced sample was PBMCs, taken around atezolizumab (anti-PD-L1) treatment. The receptors originated from a man between 65 and 85 years old with urothelial cancer.

The chain has TRBV28 and TRBJ2-1; 8 bases align to TRBD2. V trimming: 6 bases; J trimming: 4 bases; junction bases outside the gene matches: 8. The germline V gene encodes CDR1 MDHEN and CDR2 SYDVKM. The CDR3 contains 15 residues. The CDR3 loop is CASRKSGRTYNEQFF. The CDR3 bases are TGTGCCAGCAGAAAAAGCGGGAGAACGTACAATGAGCAGTTCTTC.

The J gene is TRBJ2-7, the V gene TRBV10-3; tentative D call: TRBD2 (5 bases). With 0 bases removed from V and 2 bases from J, the gap between germline ends came to 11 bases. Germline V gives CDR1 ENHRY, CDR2 SYGVKD. This CDR3 is 15 amino acids long. The DNA of the CDR3 is TGTGCCATCAGTGAGTCCAATAAAGCGGCCTACGAGCAGTACTTC. Its translation is CAISESNKAAYEQYF.

This rearrangement joins TRBV6-5 to TRBJ2-7; TRBD2 matches at 7 bases. J was trimmed by 0 bases and V by 7 bases; bases with no gene match: 6. Germline V gene sequence: CDR1 MNHEY, CDR2 SVGAGI. This CDR3 region has 14 residues. DNA for the CDR3: TGTGCCAGCACGCGGGAGCAGGGCTCCTACGAGCAGTACTTC. Its protein product is CASTREQGSYEQYF.

The chain joins TRBV2 to TRBJ2-4, with TRBD1 matching 10 bases. V lost 6 bases, J lost 8 bases, and 7 bases stayed unmatched. From germline, CDR1 is SNHLY and CDR2 FYNNEI. The CDR3 length is 14 residues. The CDR3, as DNA: TGTGCCAGCAGCGTAGACAGGGGGCAGGACATTCAGTACTTC. Its protein product is CASSVDRGQDIQYF.

This chain links TRBV5-4 with TRBJ2-2; perhaps TRBD2 as D (6 bases). V was pared by 1 base and J by 6 bases, with 10 bases between. CDR1 is SGHNT, CDR2 YYREEE, per germline (reference sequence). This CDR3 region has 14 residues. CDR3 sequence (DNA): TGTGCCAGCAGCTTGTTGCCTAGCGCCGGGGAGCTGTTTTTT. As protein: CASSLLPSAGELFF.

The DNA of the CDR3 is TGTGCCAGCAGTGACCCCGGGACAGAGCAGTTCTTC. Translated: CASSDPGTEQFF. The chain links TRBV2 to TRBJ2-1, with D perhaps TRBD1 (6 bases). Deletions cut 3 bases from V and 10 bases from J, with 10 bases between. Germline CDR1 is SNHLY and CDR2 is FYNNEI. The CDR3 totals 12 residues.

V gene TRBV5-6 combines with J gene TRBJ2-3; no reliable D call. Per germline, CDR1 SGHDT and CDR2 YYEEEE. CDR3 length: 14 amino acids. Trimming removed 3 bases at V and 0 bases at J, with 8 bases between. CDR3 nucleotide sequence: TGTGCCAGCAGCTCCACACAGAGCACAGATACGCAGTATTTT. Protein product: CASSSTQSTDTQYF.